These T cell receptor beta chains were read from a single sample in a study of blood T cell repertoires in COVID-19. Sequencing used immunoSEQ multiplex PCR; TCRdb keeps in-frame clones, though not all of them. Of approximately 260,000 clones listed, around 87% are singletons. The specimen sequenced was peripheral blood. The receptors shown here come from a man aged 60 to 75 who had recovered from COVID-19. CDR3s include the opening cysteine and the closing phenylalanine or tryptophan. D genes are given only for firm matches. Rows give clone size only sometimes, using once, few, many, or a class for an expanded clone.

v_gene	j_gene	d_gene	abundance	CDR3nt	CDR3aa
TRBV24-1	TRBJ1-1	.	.	TGTGCCACCAGCCCCCGGGAGGTGGGGAACACTGAAGCTTTCTTT	CATSPREVGNTEAFF
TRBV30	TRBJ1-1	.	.	TGTGCCTGGCGGGATTACACTGAAGCTTTCTTT	CAWRDYTEAFF
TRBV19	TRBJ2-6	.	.	TGTGCCAGTACCATCGTCAGACAGAAACAAGTTGGTGGGGCCAACGTCCTGACTTTC	CASTIVRQKQVGGANVLTF
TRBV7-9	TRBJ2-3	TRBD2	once	TGTGCCAGCAGCTTGACTAGCGGGGGCCCAAGCACAGATACGCAGTATTTT	CASSLTSGGPSTDTQYF
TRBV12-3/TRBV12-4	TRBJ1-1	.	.	TGTGCCAGCAGTTTACTTCAGGCTGAAGCTTTCTTT	CASSLLQAEAFF
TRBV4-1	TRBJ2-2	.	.	TGCGCCAGCAGCCAAGACCGGACACCTAACACCGGGGAGCTGTTTTTT	CASSQDRTPNTGELFF
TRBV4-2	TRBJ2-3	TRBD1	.	TGTGCCAGCAGCCACCTCCTCCCAGGGGGTAGCACAGATACGCAGTATTTT	CASSHLLPGGSTDTQYF
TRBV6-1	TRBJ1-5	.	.	TGTGCCAGCAGTGATTTAAGCAATCAGCCCCAGCATTTT	CASSDLSNQPQHF
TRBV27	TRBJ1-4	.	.	TGTGCCAGCAGACCGACAGGAAATAATGAAAAACTGTTTTTT	CASRPTGNNEKLFF
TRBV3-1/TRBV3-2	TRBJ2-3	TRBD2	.	TGTGCCAGCAGCCAAGACCGACTAGCGGGGGGGCATACGCAGTATTTT	CASSQDRLAGGHTQYF
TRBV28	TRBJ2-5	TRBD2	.	TGTGCCAGCGGGACTAGCGGGCGATACAACCAAGAGACCCAGTACTTC	CASGTSGRYNQETQYF
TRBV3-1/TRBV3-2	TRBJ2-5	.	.	TGTGCCAGCAGCCAAGGGGCTCGGGAGACCCAGTACTTC	CASSQGARETQYF
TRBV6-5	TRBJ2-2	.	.	TGTGCCGCTCGGGCAGGGTCCGGGGAGCTGTTTTTT	CAARAGSGELFF
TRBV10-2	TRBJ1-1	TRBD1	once	TGCGCCAGCAGTACAGGGGGCGACACTGAAGCTTTCTTT	CASSTGGDTEAFF
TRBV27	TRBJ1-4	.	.	TGTGCCAGCAGTTTATCCGCAGGGGTAAAACTGTTTTTT	CASSLSAGVKLFF
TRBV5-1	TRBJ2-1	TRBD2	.	TGCGCCAGCAGCGGGGAACTAGCGGGGTTAAATGAGCAGTTCTTC	CASSGELAGLNEQFF
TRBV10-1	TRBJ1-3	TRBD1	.	TGCGCCAGCAGAAGCCGGACAGGGGGACCAAACACCATATATTTT	CASRSRTGGPNTIYF
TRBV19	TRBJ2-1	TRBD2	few	TGTGCCAGTAGATCTGGGACTAGCGGGGGGTTTTTCTACAATGAGCAGTTCTTC	CASRSGTSGGFFYNEQFF
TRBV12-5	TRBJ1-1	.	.	TGTGCTAGTGGACAGGGTCTGTACACTGAAGCTTTCTTT	CASGQGLYTEAFF
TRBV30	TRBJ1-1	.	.	TGTGCCTGGAGTGTACTATTGAACACTGAAGCTTTCTTT	CAWSVLLNTEAFF
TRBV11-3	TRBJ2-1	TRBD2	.	TGTGCCAGCAGCTGGGGAGGGGTGCAGTTCTTC	CASSWGGVQFF
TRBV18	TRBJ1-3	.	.	TGTGCCAGCTCACCCGGGACACGCAGCTCTGGAAACACCATATATTTT	CASSPGTRSSGNTIYF
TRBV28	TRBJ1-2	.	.	TGTGCCAGCAGTTTTTGGATGCGTGTCGGGACTCTGCCGATCAACTTC	CASSFWMRVGTLPINF
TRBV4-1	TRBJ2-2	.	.	TGCGCCAGCAGCCCGACGGGGTCGGGGGGCGCGTATACCGGGGAGCTGTTTTTT	CASSPTGSGGAYTGELFF
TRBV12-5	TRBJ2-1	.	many	TGTGCTAGTGGTTTGGTATCCGGTATTATTGGGCAGTTCTTC	CASGLVSGIIGQFF
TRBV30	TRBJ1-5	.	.	TGTGCCTGGAGTGTACAGGGCAATCAGCCCCAGCATTTT	CAWSVQGNQPQHF
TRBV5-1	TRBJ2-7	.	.	TGCGCCAGCAGCTTAGAGGGAAACTACGAGCAGTACTTC	CASSLEGNYEQYF
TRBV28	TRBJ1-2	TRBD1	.	TGTGCCAGCAATCCAGGGGGACAGGTGGGGCCCTATGGCTACACCTTC	CASNPGGQVGPYGYTF
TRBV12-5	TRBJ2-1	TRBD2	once	TGTGCTAGTGGTACTGGACAAGCGGGGAACAATGAGCAGTTCTTC	CASGTGQAGNNEQFF
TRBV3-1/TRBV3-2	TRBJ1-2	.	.	TGTGCCAGCAGCCGGCTGCAGTATGGCTACACCTTC	CASSRLQYGYTF
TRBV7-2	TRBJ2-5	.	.	TGTGCCAGCAGCTTAGACTGGAGAATAGAGACCCAGTACTTC	CASSLDWRIETQYF